Below, 12 T cell receptor beta chains from the same sample are listed, as sequenced in a study of vaccination effects on CD4 cells after COVID-19. The table came from immunoSEQ multiplex PCR; TCRdb's copy has only in-frame clones and leaves some out. Of about 14,000 clones in the sample, over 70% were seen once. Prior to sequencing, the ViraFEST assay stimulated PBMC with viral peptide pools, which expanded the antigen-specific CD4+ T cells. The authors isolated CD4+ T cells after about 10 days of culture. From March to December 2020, the person had a SARS-CoV-2 infection that was confirmed by PCR. Vaccination of participants consisted of two doses of either the BNT162b2 or mRNA-1273 vaccine. The antigens these receptors bind are not known. The source material was CD4+ T cells from PBMCs cultured with SARS-CoV-2 spike peptides, sampled after COVID-19 vaccination. The receptors come from a human donor who had a prior SARS-CoV-2 infection.

V usage is TRBV9 and J usage is TRBJ1-2; tentatively, D is TRBD1 (5 bases). The CDR3 length is 12 residues. Trimming removed 10 bases from V and 7 bases from J, with 17 bases in between. Germline CDR1 and CDR2: SGDLS and YYNGEE. CDR3 in DNA: TGTGCCGGGCGGGGGGGGTTCTCTGGCTACACCTTC. Its protein product is CAGRGGFSGYTF. Supplemented by reference TRBV9 and TRBJ1-2, the full variable domain reads DSGVTQTPKHLITATGQRVTLRCSPRSGDLSVYWYQQSLDQGLQFLIQYYNGEERAKGNILERFSAQQFPDLHSELNLSSLELGDSALYFCAGRGGFSGYTFGSGTRLTVV.

This chain links TRBV7-2 with TRBJ2-7, with D maybe TRBD1 (6 bases). Germline V gives CDR1 SGHTA, CDR2 FQGNSA. This CDR3 spans 15 amino acids. V was pared by 5 bases and J by 2 bases, with 16 bases between. The CDR3 DNA reads TGTGCCAGCAGCGAACGAACCGGGACACCCTACGAGCAGTACTTC. Its translation is CASSERTGTPYEQYF.

This clone was recorded once. This chain joins TRBV2 and TRBJ2-7; tentative D call: TRBD2 (5 bases). The V end was cut by 5 bases, the J end by 5 bases, with 16 bases between. CDR3 size: 14 residues. Germline assignment: CDR1 SNHLY and CDR2 FYNNEI. The CDR3: CASSLQEGGHEQYF. In nucleotides, the CDR3 is TGTGCCAGCAGTCTGCAAGAGGGCGGCCACGAGCAGTACTTC.

There are a few counts of this clone. The chain joins TRBV27 to TRBJ2-7, with D uncertain. Trimming shortened V by 2 bases and J by 3 bases, and 20 bases separated the two germline ends. This CDR3 comprises 17 residues. The V gene's germline CDR1 is MNHEY and CDR2 SMNVEV (reference sequence). DNA of the CDR3: TGTGCCAGCAGTTTAGGCCCTGACCCAGGATCCGGCTACGAGCAGTACTTC. It specifies CASSLGPDPGSGYEQYF.

The chain uses TRBV7-2 and TRBJ1-1, with D perhaps matching TRBD1 (5 bases). This CDR3 has 13 residues. Per the germline V gene, CDR1 is SGHTA and CDR2 is FQGNSA. V gave up 3 bases and J gave up 4 bases, with 9 bases separating them. The CDR3 spells CASSFWTRTEAFF. The CDR3 DNA reads TGTGCCAGCAGCTTCTGGACACGCACTGAAGCTTTCTTT.

This chain links TRBV19 with TRBJ2-1, with D perhaps matching TRBD1 (6 bases). The germline V and J ends were trimmed by 5 bases and 2 bases, with 19 bases remaining between them. The CDR3 length is 17 residues. Germline V gene data show CDR1 as LNHDA and CDR2 as SQIVND (reference sequence). In nucleotides, the CDR3 is TGTGCCAGTAGTCCAGGGGATGACAGACGGCCCTACAATGAGCAGTTCTTC. It is translated as CASSPGDDRRPYNEQFF.

Only a few counts were recorded for this clone. This chain uses TRBV11-3 with TRBJ2-1, with 13 bases identical to TRBD2. Germline CDR1 is SGHNT and CDR2 is YENEEA. CDR3 length: 15 residues. V was pared by 5 bases and J by 8 bases, with 6 bases of the junction left unmatched. This CDR3 reads CASSRLAGGGDEQFF. DNA for the CDR3: TGTGCCAGCAGCCGACTAGCGGGAGGCGGCGATGAGCAGTTCTTC.

The chain employs TRBV2 and TRBJ2-1, with D possibly being TRBD2 (6 bases). Germline V gene data show CDR1 as SNHLY and CDR2 as FYNNEI. CDR3 length: 14 residues. V lost 6 bases to trimming and J lost 5 bases, with 14 bases between them. The CDR3 protein is CASRREGGHNEQFF. DNA for the CDR3: TGTGCCAGCAGGAGGGAAGGAGGGCACAATGAGCAGTTCTTC. The whole variable domain, filled in from reference TRBV2 and TRBJ2-1, reads EPEVTQTPSHQVTQMGQEVILRCVPISNHLYFYWYRQILGQKVEFLVSFYNNEISEKSEIFDDQFSVERPDGSNFTLKIRSTKLEDSAMYFCASRREGGHNEQFFGPGTRLTVL.

The chain recombines TRBV2 with TRBJ1-2; D is perhaps TRBD1 (5 bases). The V gene's germline CDR1 is SNHLY and CDR2 FYNNEI. The CDR3 consists of 12 residues. Trimming took off 4 bases at V and 4 bases at J, with 7 bases between the two ends. The CDR3 DNA follows: TGTGCCAGCAGTGTGGGGGGCTATGGCTACACCTTC. Its translation: CASSVGGYGYTF.

This clone was observed once. The genes are TRBV4-2 and TRBJ2-1; D may be TRBD1 (6 bases). CDR1 and CDR2 (germline): LGHNA, YNFKEQ. Trimming took 0 bases from V and 8 from J, leaving 14 bases between them. CDR3 length: 15 amino acids. The CDR3 here is CASSQDYGKGDEQFF. CDR3 sequence (DNA): TGTGCCAGCAGCCAAGATTACGGGAAGGGGGATGAGCAGTTCTTC.

The V and J genes are TRBV9 and TRBJ2-5, with 8 bases matching TRBD1. CDR1 and CDR2 from the germline V gene are SGDLS and YYNGEE. V was clipped by 3 bases and J by 7 bases; unmatched bases: 14. CDR3 size: 16 residues. The CDR3 is CASSAGVKTGAGTQYF. In DNA form, the CDR3 reads TGTGCCAGCAGCGCGGGGGTTAAGACAGGGGCGGGGACCCAGTACTTC.

CDR3: CASSVSQRGDQYF. CDR3 bases: TGTGCCAGCAGCGTAAGTCAGCGCGGAGACCAGTACTTC. The chain uses TRBV9 and TRBJ2-5; D not resolved. V lost 1 base and J lost 10, with 14 bases in between. CDR1 is SGDLS and CDR2 is YYNGEE in the germline V gene. CDR3 size: 13 residues.